This TCR beta chain was recorded in a study of shared clonotypes between healthy human individuals (TCRdb year 2020). Some background on the complete study: A few men and a couple of women, aged 18 to 49 years, made up the cohort. To estimate repertoire size and how much clonotypes are shared between individuals, the study performed deep sequencing of blood TCR repertoires from a few healthy adults. To increase sequencing depth and limit assay-specific biases, different laboratories used diverse techniques to prepare libraries and sequence TCR repertoires. Between about 0.94 and 10 billion PBMCs per donor were obtained by leukapheresis. On the study overall, not on this receptor specifically: Pairwise subsampling led to the expectation that sequencing depth would affect the degree of clonotype sharing among donors. Sampling was limited to blood, and TCR repertoires in tissue likely differ from TCR repertoires in blood. Because the study included only a small number of donors, the genetic and exposure-history diversity represented was limited.

The donors were healthy, HIV-negative adults who had no recently reported acute infections or vaccinations. All donors were Caucasian adults living in Nashville, Tennessee, USA. For unsorted samples, approximately 84 million PBMCs were counted, and genomic DNA was extracted using the QIAamp DNA Blood Mini kit. Blood was obtained by leukapheresis, after which PBMCs were separated by Ficoll-Histopaque density gradient centrifugation and cryopreserved in liquid nitrogen vapor phase. TCR CDR3 regions were amplified from genomic DNA by multiplex PCR using the deep immunoSEQ assay. Genomic DNA extracted from each cell subset was distributed evenly over all wells of several immunoSEQ 96-well plates, and each plate served as one replicate. For unsorted PBMC, each replicate PCR was loaded with approximately 300 ng genomic DNA, equivalent to 30,000 or so T cell genomes. Unsorted PBMC genomic DNA was sequenced across ten immunoSEQ deep assay plates. Purified libraries were measured with a Qubit 3.0 fluorometer, size-checked on a Bioanalyzer 2100, and measured again with the KAPA Library Quantification kit. Each immunoSEQ 96-well plate was sequenced on its own single-read 150-cycle Illumina NextSeq 550 flow cell. From the authors' description of their analysis: Because the immunoSEQ output included only junctional sequences and no quality scores, the filtering could not be the same as the filtering used for full-length reads. To assign V/J genes and CDR3, sequences were annotated against IMGT germline references using PyIR, a Python wrapper for IgBLAST v1.9. Any read was removed if the V/J assignment was weak (E-value above 1e-6), the CDR3 was missing, or the read contained stop codons, out-of-frame junctions, or ambiguous translated residues. V3J clonotypes were defined by identical inferred V gene, J gene, and CDR3 amino acid sequence. To compute the percentage overlap between repertoires, the number of shared unique clonotypes was divided by the size of the smaller repertoire. Richness of each repertoire was evaluated using RTK rarefaction, the Chao1 estimator, and Recon v2.1 estimates of unobserved clonotypes. TCRdb carries this immuneACCESS record with in-frame sequences only. Its versions omit some clonotypes, under half of them owing to an unresolved V gene in the studies checked, with the rest unexplained. V and J calls and clone size come straight from that table; D and trimming were deduced from the DNA. The sample table shows hundreds of thousands of clones, and around 77% are seen once. The ten largest clones capture 12% of the sample.

From cysteine to phenylalanine, the CDR3 is 13 amino acids long. Only the CDR3 portion is preserved as DNA: 39 bases, with reading frame beginning at the first base. CDR1 is given as SEHNR and CDR2 as FQNEAQ, both from the germline V gene (reference sequence). Compared with germline, V lacks 3 bases and J lacks 4 bases; bases without a gene match: 1. Comment on this clone: It has no known antigen specificity. Per-base quality was not reported, and no clone a single base away is much larger than it.

The sequenced material came from PBMCs. The rearranged segments are TRBV7-9 and TRBJ2-3; TRBD1 aligns with 7 central bases. The origin of this receptor is a woman aged 40 to 50 in good health. Some clones in this sample may be carry-over from other donors' samples. For the CDR3, the sequence is CASSFTGADTQYF. The DNA sequence is TGTGCCAGCAGCTTTACAGGGGCAGATACGCAGTATTTT.